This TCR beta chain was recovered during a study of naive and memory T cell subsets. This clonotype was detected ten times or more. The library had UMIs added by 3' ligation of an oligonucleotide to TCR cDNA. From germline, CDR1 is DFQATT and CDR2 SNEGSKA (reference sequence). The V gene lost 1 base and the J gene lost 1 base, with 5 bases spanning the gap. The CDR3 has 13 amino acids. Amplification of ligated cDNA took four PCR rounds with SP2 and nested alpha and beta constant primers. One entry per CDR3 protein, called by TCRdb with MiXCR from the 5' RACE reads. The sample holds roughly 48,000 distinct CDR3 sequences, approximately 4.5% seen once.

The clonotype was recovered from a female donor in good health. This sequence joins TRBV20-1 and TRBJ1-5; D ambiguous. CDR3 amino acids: CSARGPSNQPQHF. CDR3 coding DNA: TGCAGTGCTAGAGGGCCAAGCAATCAGCCCCAGCATTTT.